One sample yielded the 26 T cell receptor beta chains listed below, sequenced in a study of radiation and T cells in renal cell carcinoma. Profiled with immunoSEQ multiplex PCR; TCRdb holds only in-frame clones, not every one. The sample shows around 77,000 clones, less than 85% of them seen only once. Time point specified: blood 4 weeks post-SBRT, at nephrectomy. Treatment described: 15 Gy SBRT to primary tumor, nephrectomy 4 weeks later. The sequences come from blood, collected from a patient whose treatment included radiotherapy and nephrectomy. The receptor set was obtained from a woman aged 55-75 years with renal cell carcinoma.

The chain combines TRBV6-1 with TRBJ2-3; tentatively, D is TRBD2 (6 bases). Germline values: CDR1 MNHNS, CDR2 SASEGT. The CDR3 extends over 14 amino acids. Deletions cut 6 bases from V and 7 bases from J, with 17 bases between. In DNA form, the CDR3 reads TGTGCCAGCAGCCCCCGGAACCGGGGGAATACGCAGTATTTT. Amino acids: CASSPRNRGNTQYF.

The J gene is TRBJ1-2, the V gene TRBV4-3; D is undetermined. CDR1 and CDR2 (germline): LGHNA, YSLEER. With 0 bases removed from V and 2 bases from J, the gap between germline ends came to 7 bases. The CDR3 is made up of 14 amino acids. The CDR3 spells CASSQDTGNYGYTF. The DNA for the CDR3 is TGCGCCAGCAGCCAAGATACTGGGAACTATGGCTACACCTTC.

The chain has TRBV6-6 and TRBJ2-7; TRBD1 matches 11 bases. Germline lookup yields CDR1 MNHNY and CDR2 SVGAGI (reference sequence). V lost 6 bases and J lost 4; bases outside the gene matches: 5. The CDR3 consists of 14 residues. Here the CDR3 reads CASRLGQGAYEQYF. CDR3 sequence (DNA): TGTGCCAGCAGATTAGGACAGGGGGCTTACGAGCAGTACTTC.

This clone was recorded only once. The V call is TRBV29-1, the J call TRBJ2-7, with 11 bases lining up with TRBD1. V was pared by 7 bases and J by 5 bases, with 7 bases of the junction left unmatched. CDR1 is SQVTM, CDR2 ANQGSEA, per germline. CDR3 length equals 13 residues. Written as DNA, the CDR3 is TGCAGCGCCCGGACAGGGGGCTTCAACGAGCAGTACTTC. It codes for CSARTGGFNEQYF.

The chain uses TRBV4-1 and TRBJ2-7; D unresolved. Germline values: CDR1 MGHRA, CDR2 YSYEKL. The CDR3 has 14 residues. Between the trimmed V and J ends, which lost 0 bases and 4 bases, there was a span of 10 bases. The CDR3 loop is CASSQDPLGYEQYF. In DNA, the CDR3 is TGCGCCAGCAGCCAAGATCCATTGGGGTACGAGCAGTACTTC.

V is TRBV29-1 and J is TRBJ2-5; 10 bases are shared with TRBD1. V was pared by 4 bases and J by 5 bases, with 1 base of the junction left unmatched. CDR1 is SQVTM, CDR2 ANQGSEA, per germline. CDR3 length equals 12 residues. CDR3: CSVGQGAETQYF. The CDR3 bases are TGCAGCGTTGGACAGGGGGCTGAGACCCAGTACTTC.

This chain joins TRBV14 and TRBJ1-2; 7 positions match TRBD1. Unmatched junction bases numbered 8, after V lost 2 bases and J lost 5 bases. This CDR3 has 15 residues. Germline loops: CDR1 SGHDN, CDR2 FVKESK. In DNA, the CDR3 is TGTGCCAGCAGCCAAACAGGGGTAGAAGGGTATGGCTACACCTTC. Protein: CASSQTGVEGYGYTF.

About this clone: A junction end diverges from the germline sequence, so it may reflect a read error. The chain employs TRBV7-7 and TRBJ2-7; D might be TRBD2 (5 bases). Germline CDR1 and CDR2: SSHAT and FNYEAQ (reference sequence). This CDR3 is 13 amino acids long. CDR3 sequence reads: CASSPEAGLEQYF. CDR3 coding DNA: TGTGCTAGCAGCCCGGAGGCAGGTTTGGAGCAGTACTTC.

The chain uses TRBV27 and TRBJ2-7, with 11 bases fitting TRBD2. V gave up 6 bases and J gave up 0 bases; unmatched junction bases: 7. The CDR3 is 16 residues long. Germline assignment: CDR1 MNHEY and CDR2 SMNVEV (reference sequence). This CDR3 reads CASRAPTSGVSYEQYF. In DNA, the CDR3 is TGTGCCAGCAGGGCCCCGACTAGCGGGGTCTCCTACGAGCAGTACTTC.

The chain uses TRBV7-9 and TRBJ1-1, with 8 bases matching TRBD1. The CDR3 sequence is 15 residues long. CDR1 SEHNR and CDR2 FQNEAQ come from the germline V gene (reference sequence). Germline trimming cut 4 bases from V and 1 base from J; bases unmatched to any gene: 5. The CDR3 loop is CASSSGTGTNTEAFF. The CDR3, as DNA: TGTGCCAGCAGCTCCGGGACAGGTACGAACACTGAAGCTTTCTTT.

DNA of the CDR3: TGTGCCAGTAGTATACCCAAACTAGCGGGGGCCCCCGGGGAGCTGTTTTTT. Amino acids: CASSIPKLAGAPGELFF. The chain is built from TRBV19 and TRBJ2-2; 11 positions agree with TRBD2. The CDR3 is 17 residues long. J gave up 6 bases and V 2 bases, and 8 bases lay outside the gene matches. CDR1 LNHDA and CDR2 SQIVND come from the germline V gene (reference sequence).

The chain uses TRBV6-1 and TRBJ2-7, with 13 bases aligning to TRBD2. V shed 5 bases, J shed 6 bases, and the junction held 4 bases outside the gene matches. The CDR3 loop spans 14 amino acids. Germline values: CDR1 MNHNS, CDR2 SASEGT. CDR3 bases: TGTGCCAGCAGTACTAGCGGGGGGGCCCTCGAGCAGTACTTC. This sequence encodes CASSTSGGALEQYF.

For the CDR3, the DNA is TGTGCCAGCAGTGAAGCGGGTAATAATTCACCCCTCCACTTT. Amino acid sequence: CASSEAGNNSPLHF. V usage is TRBV2 and J usage is TRBJ1-6; D is uncertain. CDR1 SNHLY and CDR2 FYNNEI come from the germline V gene. The length of the CDR3 is 14 residues. Trimming took off 0 bases at V and 5 bases at J, with 5 bases between the two ends.

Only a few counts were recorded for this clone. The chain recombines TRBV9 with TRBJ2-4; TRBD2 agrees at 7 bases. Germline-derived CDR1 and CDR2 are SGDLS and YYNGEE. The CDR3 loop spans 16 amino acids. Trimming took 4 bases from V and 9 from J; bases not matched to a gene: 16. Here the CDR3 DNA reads TGTGCCAGCAGCCCCCGTCGGGTGGGAGGGCCGAGCATTCAGTACTTC. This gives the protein CASSPRRVGGPSIQYF.

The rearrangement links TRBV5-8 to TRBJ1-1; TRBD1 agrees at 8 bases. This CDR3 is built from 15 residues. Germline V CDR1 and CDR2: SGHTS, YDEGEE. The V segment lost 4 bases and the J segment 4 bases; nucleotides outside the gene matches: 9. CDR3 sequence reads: CASSDRDRLFTEAFF. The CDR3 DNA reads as TGTGCCAGCAGCGACCGGGACAGGTTATTCACTGAAGCTTTCTTT.

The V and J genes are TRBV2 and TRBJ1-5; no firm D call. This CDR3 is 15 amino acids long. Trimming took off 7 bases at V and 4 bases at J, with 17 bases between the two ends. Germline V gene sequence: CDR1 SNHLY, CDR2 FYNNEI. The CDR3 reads CASTGYVTRNQPQHF. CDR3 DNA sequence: TGTGCCAGCACGGGGTATGTGACTAGGAATCAGCCCCAGCATTTT.

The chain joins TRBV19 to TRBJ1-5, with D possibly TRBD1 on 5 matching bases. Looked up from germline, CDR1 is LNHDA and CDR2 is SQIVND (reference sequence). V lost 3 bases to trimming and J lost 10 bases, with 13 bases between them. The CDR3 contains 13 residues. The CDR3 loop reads CASSIRGQIPQHF. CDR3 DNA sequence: TGTGCCAGTAGTATTAGGGGTCAGATCCCCCAGCATTTT.

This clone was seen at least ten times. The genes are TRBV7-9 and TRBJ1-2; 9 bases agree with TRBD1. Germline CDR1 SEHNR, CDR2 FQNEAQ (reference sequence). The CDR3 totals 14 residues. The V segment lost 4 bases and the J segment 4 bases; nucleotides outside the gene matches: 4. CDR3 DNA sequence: TGTGCCAGCAGCTCTGGGGGACAGGGCTATGGCTACACCTTC. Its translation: CASSSGGQGYGYTF. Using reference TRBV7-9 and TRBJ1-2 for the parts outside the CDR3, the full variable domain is DTGVSQNPRHKITKRGQNVTFRCDPISEHNRLYWYRQTLGQGPEFLTYFQNEAQLEKSRLLSDRFSAERPKGSFSTLEIQRTEQGDSAMYLCASSSGGQGYGYTFGSGTRLTVV.

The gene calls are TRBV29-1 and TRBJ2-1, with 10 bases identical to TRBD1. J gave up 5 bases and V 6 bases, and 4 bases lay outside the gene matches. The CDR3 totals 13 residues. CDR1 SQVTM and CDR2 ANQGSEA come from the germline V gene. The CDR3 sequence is CSVRQGADNEQFF. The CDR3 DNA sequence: TGCAGCGTGCGACAGGGGGCGGACAATGAGCAGTTCTTC.

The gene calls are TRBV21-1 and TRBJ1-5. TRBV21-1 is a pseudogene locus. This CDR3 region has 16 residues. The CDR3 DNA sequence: TGTGCCAGCAGCAAAGGGGAAGGGAATAGCAATCAGCCCCAGCATTTT. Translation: CASSKGEGNSNQPQHF.

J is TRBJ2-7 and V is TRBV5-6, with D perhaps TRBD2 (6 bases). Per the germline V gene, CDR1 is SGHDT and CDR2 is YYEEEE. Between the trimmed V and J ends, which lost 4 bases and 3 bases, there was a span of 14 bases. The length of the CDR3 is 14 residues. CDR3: CASSLSGVIYEQYF. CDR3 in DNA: TGTGCCAGCAGCCTTAGCGGAGTGATCTACGAGCAGTACTTC.

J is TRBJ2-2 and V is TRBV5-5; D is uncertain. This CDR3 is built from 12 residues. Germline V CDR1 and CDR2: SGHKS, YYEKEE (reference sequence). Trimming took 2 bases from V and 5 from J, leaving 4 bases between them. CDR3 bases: TGTGCCAGCAGCTTACAAACCGGGGAGCTGTTTTTT. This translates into CASSLQTGELFF.

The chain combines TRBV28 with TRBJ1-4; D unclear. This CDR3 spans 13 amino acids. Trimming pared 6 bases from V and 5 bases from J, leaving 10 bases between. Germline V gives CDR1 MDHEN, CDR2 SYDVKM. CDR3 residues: CASRKGNNEKLFF. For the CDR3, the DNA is TGTGCCAGCAGAAAAGGGAACAATGAAAAACTGTTTTTT.

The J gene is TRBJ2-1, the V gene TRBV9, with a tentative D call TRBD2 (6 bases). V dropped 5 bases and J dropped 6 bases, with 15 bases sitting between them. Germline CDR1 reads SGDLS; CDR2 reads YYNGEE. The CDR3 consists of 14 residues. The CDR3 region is CASSTTGEGNEQFF. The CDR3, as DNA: TGTGCCAGCAGTACTACGGGAGAGGGCAATGAGCAGTTCTTC.

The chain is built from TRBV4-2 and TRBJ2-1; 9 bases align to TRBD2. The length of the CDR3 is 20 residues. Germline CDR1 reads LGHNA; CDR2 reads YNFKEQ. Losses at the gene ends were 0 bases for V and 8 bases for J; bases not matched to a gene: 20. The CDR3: CASSQEGSDLVAGDSDEQFF. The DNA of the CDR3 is TGTGCCAGCAGCCAAGAAGGTTCCGATCTGGTAGCGGGAGATTCCGATGAGCAGTTCTTC.

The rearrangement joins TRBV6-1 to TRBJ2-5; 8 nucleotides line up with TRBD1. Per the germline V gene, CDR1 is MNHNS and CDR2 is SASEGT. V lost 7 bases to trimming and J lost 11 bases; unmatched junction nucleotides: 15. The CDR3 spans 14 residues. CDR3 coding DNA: TGTGCCAGCACAGAACCGGGACAGGCACGAGGACAGTACTTC. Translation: CASTEPGQARGQYF.